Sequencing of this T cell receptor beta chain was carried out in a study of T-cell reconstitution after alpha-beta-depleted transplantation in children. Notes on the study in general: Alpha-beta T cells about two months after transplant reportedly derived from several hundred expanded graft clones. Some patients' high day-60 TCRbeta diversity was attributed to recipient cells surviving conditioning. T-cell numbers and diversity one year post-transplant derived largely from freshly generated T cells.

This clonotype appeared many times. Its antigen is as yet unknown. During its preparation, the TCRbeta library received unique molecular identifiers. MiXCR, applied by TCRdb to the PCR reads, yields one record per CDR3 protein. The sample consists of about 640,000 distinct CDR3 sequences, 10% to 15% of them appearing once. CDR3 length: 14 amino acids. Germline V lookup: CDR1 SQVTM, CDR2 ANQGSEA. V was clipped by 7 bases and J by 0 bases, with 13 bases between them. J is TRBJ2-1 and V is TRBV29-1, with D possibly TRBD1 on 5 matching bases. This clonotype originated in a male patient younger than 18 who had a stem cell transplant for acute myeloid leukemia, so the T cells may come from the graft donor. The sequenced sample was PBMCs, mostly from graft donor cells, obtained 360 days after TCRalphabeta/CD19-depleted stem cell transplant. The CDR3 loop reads CSDWGRGSYNEQFF. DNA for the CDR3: TGCAGCGATTGGGGAAGGGGCTCCTACAATGAGCAGTTCTTC.